This record concerns one T cell receptor beta chain sequence. This sample stems from a study of blood T cell repertoires in COVID-19. Study-wide background: Some COVID-19 samples were acute and others convalescent; all came from the United States, Italy and Spain. Sources were T cells, B-cell-depleted T cells, or PBMCs; the material itself was cDNA or gDNA.

Original methodology: Estimation of nucleated cell counts relied on the amplification of reference gene primers. Here immunoSEQ multiplex PCR was the method, and the copy in TCRdb shows in-frame clones only, minus some. V and J calls and clone size are those listed in that table; D and trimming were worked out from the DNA. The table lists 340,000 or so clones, around nine tenths of them singletons. V trimming: 0 bases; J trimming: 3 bases; junction bases outside the gene matches: 4. The CDR3 is 15 amino acids. Per germline, CDR1 MNHEY and CDR2 SVGAGI. Sequenced: peripheral blood. The chain is built from TRBV6-5 and TRBJ2-7, with 8 bases matching TRBD1. This TCR derives from a man aged 50 to 59 with active or convalescent COVID-19. CDR3 coding DNA: TGTGCCAGCAGTTACTCGGGACAGGCATACTACGAGCAGTACTTC. This translates into CASSYSGQAYYEQYF.